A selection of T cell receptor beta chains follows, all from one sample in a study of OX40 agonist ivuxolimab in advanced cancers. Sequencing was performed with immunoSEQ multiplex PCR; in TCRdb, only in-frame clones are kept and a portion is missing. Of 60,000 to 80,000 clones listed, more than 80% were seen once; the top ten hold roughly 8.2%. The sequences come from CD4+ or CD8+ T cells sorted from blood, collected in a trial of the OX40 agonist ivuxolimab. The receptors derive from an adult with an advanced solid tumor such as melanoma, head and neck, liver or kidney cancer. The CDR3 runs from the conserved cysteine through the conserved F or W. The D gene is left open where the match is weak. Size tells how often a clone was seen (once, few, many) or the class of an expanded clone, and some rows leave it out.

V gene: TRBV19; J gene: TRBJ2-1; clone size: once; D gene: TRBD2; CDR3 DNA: TGTGCCAGTAGGATTAGCGGGGGCTACTCCTACAATGAGCAGTTCTTC; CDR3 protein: CASRISGGYSYNEQFF
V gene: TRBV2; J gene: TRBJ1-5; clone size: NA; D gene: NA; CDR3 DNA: TGTGCCAGCACCAGATCGGGGGACGGCAATCAGCCCCAGCATTTT; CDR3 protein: CASTRSGDGNQPQHF
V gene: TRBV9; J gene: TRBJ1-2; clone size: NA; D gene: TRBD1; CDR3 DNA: TGTGCCAGCAGCGTAGAAGGACAGGGGCCTGCGGGCTACACCTTC; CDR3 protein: CASSVEGQGPAGYTF
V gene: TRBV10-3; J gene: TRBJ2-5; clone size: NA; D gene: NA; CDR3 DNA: TGTGCCATCAGTGAGTCACGGACGTTTGGAGAGACCCAGTACTTC; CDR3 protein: CAISESRTFGETQYF
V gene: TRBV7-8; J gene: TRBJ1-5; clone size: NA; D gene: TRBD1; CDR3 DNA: TGTGCCAGCACTATGGCGCGGACAGGGGGCATGAAGAGCAATCAGCCCCAGCATTTT; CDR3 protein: CASTMARTGGMKSNQPQHF
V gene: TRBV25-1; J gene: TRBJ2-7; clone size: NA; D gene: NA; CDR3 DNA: TGTGCCAGCAGTCGGTCTTACGAGCAGTACTTC; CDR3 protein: CASSRSYEQYF
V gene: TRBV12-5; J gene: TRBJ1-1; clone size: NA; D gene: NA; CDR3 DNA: TGTGCTAGTGGTTTGGAGGAGGGCACTGAAGCTTTCTTT; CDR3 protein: CASGLEEGTEAFF
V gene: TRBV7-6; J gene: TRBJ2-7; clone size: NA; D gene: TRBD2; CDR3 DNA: TGTGCCAGCACCCCATCCCGGGGGACTACCTACGAGCAGTACTTC; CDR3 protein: CASTPSRGTTYEQYF
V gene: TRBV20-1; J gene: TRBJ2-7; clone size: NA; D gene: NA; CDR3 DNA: TGCAGTGCTAGAGGTTTTACGGAGCAGTACTTC; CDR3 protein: CSARGFTEQYF
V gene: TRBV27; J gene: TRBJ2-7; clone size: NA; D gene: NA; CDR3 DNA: TGTGCCAGCAGTCACCGGGCCTTCCCGGAGAAGGAGCAGTACTTC; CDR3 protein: CASSHRAFPEKEQYF
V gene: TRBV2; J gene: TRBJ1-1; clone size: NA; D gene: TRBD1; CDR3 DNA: TGTGCCAGCACGGGGCAGGGGGCTGAAGCTTTCTTT; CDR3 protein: CASTGQGAEAFF
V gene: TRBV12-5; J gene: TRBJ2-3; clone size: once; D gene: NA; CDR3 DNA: TGTGCTAGTGGTTTGGTAATGGGACGCACAGATACGCAGTATTTT; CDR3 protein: CASGLVMGRTDTQYF
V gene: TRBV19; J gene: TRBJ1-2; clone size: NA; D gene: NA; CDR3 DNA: TGTGCCAGTAGTATACAGTTCCGCGGCTACACCTTC; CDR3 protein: CASSIQFRGYTF
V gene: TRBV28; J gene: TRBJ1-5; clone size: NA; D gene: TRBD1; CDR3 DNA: TGTGCCAGCAGAGGACAGGGAACCCCAAATCAGCCCCAGCATTTT; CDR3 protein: CASRGQGTPNQPQHF
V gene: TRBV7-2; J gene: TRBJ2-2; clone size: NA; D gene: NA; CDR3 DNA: TGTGCCAGCAGCACCACCGGGGAGCTGTTTTTT; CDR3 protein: CASSTTGELFF
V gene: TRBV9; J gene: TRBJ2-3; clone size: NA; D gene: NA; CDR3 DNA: TGTGCCAGCAGCGTAGCGGGGGTTGGAGGAACAGATACGCAGTATTTT; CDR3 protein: CASSVAGVGGTDTQYF
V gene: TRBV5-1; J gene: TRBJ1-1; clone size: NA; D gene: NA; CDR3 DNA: TGCGCCAGCAGCCTGACTGGAGAAGCTTTCTTT; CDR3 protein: CASSLTGEAFF
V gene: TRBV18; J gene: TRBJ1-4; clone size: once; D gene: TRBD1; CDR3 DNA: TGTGCCAGCTCACCCGACAGGGCTAATGAAAAACTGTTTTTT; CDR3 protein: CASSPDRANEKLFF
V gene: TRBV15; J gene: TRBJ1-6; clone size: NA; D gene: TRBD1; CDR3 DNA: TGTGCCACCAGCAGAGGAGGACAGGTTGTGGGCTCACCCCTCCACTTT; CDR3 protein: CATSRGGQVVGSPLHF
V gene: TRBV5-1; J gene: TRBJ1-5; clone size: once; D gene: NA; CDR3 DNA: TGCGCCAGCAGCTTGGATTCCAGGGGAGGTCAGCCCCAGCATTTT; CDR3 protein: CASSLDSRGGQPQHF
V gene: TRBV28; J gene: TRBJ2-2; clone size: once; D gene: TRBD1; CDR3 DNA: TGTGCCAGCAGAAGGGACAGGGGCCTCGGGGAGCTGTTTTTT; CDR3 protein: CASRRDRGLGELFF
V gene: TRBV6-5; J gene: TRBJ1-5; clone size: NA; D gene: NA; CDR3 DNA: TGTGCCAGCAGAGCAAACAATCAGCCCCAGCATTTT; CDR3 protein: CASRANNQPQHF
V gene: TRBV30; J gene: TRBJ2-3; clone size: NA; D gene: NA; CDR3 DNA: TGTGCCTGGAGTATCGGGGCAGATACGCAGTATTTT; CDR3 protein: CAWSIGADTQYF
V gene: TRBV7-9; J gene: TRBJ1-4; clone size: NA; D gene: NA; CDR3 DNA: TGTGCCAGCAGCTTAGACCCTCCGGGGACAAAACTGTTTTTT; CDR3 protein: CASSLDPPGTKLFF
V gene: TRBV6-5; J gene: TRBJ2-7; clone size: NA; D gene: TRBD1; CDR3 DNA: TGTGCCAGCAGGGTAGGACAGGGTACCTACGAGCAGTACTTC; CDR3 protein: CASRVGQGTYEQYF
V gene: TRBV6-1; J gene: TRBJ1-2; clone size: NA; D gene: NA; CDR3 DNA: TGTGCCAGCAGTATCCCTGGGGGCTACACCTTC; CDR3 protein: CASSIPGGYTF
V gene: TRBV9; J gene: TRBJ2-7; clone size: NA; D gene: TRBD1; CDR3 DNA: TGTGCCAGCAGCGTCCGGCCGGGACAGGGAGCCGAGCAGTACTTC; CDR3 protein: CASSVRPGQGAEQYF
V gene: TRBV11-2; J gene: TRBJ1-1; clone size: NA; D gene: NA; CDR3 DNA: TGTGCCAGCAGACCGACACCGGGCACTGAAGCTTTCTTT; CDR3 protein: CASRPTPGTEAFF
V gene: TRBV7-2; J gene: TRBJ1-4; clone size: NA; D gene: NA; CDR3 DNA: TGTGCCAGCAGCGGGGGCCCCTCCAGGAGTGAAAAACTGTTTTTT; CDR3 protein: CASSGGPSRSEKLFF
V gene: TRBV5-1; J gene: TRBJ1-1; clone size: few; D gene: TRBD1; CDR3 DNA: TGCGCCAGCAGCTCCGGACAGGTGGGGAGGACTGAAGCTTTCTTT; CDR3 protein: CASSSGQVGRTEAFF
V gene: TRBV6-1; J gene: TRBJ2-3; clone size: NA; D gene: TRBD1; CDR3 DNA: TGTGCCAGCACGGGACAGGCGTTTGCAGATACGCAGTATTTT; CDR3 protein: CASTGQAFADTQYF
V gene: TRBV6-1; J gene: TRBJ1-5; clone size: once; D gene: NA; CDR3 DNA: TGTGCCAGCAGTGATAGAGGGATCCAGCCCCAGCATTTT; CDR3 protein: CASSDRGIQPQHF
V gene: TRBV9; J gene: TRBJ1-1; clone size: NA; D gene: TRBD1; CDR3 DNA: TGTGCCAGCAGCGCCCTACGACAGGGCAACACTGAAGCTTTCTTT; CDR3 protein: CASSALRQGNTEAFF
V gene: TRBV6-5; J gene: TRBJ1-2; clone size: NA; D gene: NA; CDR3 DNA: TGTGCCAGCAGTTTAGGGGGATACTCCACTGGCTACACCTTC; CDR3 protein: CASSLGGYSTGYTF
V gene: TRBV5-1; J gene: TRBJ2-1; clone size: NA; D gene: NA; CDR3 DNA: TGCGCCAGCAGCTTGGATGGGGGAACCTACAATGAGCAGTTCTTC; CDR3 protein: CASSLDGGTYNEQFF
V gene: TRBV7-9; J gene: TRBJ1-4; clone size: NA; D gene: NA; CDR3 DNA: TGTGCCAGCAGCCGAAGGGCAACTAATGAAAAACTGTTTTTT; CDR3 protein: CASSRRATNEKLFF
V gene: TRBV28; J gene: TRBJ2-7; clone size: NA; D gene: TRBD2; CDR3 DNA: TGTGCCAGCAGTTTTGGGTATTTTAGCGGTAGCGGGGGGTCCTACTCCTACGAGCAGTACTTC; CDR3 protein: CASSFGYFSGSGGSYSYEQYF
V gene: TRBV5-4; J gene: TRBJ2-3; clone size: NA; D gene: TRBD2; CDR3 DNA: TGTGCCAGCAGCTGGGGGGGAGGCCGGGGCACAGATACGCAGTATTTT; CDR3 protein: CASSWGGGRGTDTQYF
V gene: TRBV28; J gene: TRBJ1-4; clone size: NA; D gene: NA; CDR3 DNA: TGTGCCAGCAGTTTATTACCAGGGAGAGGTGAAAAACTGTTTTTT; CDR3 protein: CASSLLPGRGEKLFF
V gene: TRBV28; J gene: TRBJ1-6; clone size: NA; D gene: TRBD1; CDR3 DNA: TGTGCCAGCAGTTTAGGGGGACAGGGAAATTCACCCCTCCACTTT; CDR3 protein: CASSLGGQGNSPLHF
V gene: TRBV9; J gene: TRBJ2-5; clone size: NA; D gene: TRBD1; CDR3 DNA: TGTGCCAGCAGCCCGGGGACAGGCGGAGAGGAGACCCAGTACTTC; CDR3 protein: CASSPGTGGEETQYF
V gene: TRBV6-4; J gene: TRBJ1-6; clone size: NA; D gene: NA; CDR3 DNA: TGTGCCAGCAGGTCAGGGCCGAATTCACCCCTCCACTTT; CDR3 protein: CASRSGPNSPLHF
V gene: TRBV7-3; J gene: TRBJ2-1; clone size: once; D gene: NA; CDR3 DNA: TGTGCCAGCAGCTTAAACCGGGATTCTCCCAATGAGCAGTTCTTC; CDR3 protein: CASSLNRDSPNEQFF
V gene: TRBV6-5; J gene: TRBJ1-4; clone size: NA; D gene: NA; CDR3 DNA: TGTGCCAGCAGCGGACGGGTTAATGAAAAACTGTTTTTT; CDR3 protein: CASSGRVNEKLFF
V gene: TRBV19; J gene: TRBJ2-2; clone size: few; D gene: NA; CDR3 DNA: TGTGCCAGTAGTATAGATTTCGTTGGGGAGCTGTTTTTT; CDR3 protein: CASSIDFVGELFF
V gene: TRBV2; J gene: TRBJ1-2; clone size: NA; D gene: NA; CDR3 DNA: TGTGCCAGCAGTGAAGCGCTTTACAGTGTCTACACCTTC; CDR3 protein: CASSEALYSVYTF